The 9 T cell receptor beta chains presented below share a single source sample, sequenced in a study of cytomegalovirus exposure and HLA in healthy donors. The PCR employed 60 Vbeta primers together with 13 Jbeta primers. The table came from immunoSEQ multiplex PCR; TCRdb's copy has only in-frame clones and leaves some out. Among 150,000 to 200,000 clones, 65% to 85% were seen once, and the ten largest hold over 1.5%. Sequenced material: PBMCs. These TCRs come from a man aged 35 to 55 in good health and CMV-seropositive.

In its sample, this clone was seen once. The chain combines TRBV4-3 with TRBJ2-7; 10 bases agree with TRBD2. This CDR3 is 16 amino acids long. Per germline, CDR1 LGHNA and CDR2 YSLEER. V lost 1 base and J lost 6; bases outside the gene matches: 9. The CDR3 protein is CASSQGDGLADREQYF. The CDR3 DNA reads TGCGCCAGCAGCCAAGGTGATGGACTAGCGGACCGCGAGCAGTACTTC.

The genes are TRBV5-1 and TRBJ2-7, with 8 bases fitting TRBD1. This CDR3 contains 13 residues. Losses at the gene ends were 0 bases for V and 7 bases for J; bases not matched to a gene: 3. The germline gives CDR1 SGHRS, CDR2 YFSETQ. This CDR3 reads CASSLVRGQEQYF. CDR3 DNA: TGCGCCAGCAGCTTGGTCAGGGGGCAGGAGCAGTACTTC. The whole variable domain, remainder taken from reference TRBV5-1 and TRBJ2-7, is KAGVTQTPRYLIKTRGQQVTLSCSPISGHRSVSWYQQTPGQGLQFLFEYFSETQRNKGNFPGRFSGRQFSNSRSEMNVSTLELGDSALYLCASSLVRGQEQYFGPGTRLTVT.

The gene calls are TRBV28 and TRBJ2-7; unclear D gene. CDR1 MDHEN and CDR2 SYDVKM come from the germline V gene. Trimming shortened V by 1 base and J by 7 bases, and 11 bases separated the two germline ends. CDR3 size: 13 residues. CDR3 region: CASSLLSPREQYF. CDR3 DNA: TGTGCCAGCAGTTTATTGTCCCCTCGGGAGCAGTACTTC.

The gene calls are TRBV11-2 and TRBJ2-5; 8 nucleotides agree with TRBD1. Losses at the gene ends were 5 bases for V and 2 bases for J; bases not matched to a gene: 10. Germline assignment: CDR1 SGHAT and CDR2 FQNNGV. The CDR3 length is 16 residues. CDR3 region: CASSKDRARTQETQYF. The CDR3 DNA sequence: TGTGCCAGCAGCAAGGACAGGGCCCGCACACAAGAGACCCAGTACTTC.

V usage is TRBV4-1 and J usage is TRBJ2-1; TRBD2 is a possible D gene (5 bases). The germline V and J ends were trimmed by 0 bases and 3 bases, with 9 bases remaining between them. The CDR3 is 15 residues long. Germline V gene data show CDR1 as MGHRA and CDR2 as YSYEKL. CDR3 loop: CASSQERDFYNEQFF. The CDR3 DNA reads TGCGCCAGCAGCCAAGAACGGGATTTCTACAATGAGCAGTTCTTC.

The chain recombines TRBV27 with TRBJ1-2; a weak D match, TRBD1 (6 bases). Between the trimmed V and J ends, which lost 5 bases and 8 bases, there was a span of 18 bases. Germline V gene data show CDR1 as MNHEY and CDR2 as SMNVEV (reference sequence). This CDR3 comprises 14 residues. The CDR3 is CASSQGGGARGYTF. As DNA, the CDR3 is TGTGCCAGCAGTCAAGGCGGGGGGGCAAGGGGCTACACCTTC.

This clone occurred once. This chain uses TRBV5-4 with TRBJ1-1; the match to TRBD1 covers 9 bases. The germline gives CDR1 SGHNT, CDR2 YYREEE (reference sequence). The CDR3 covers 15 residues. With V trimmed by 4 bases and J by 3 bases, 7 bases remained unmatched. CDR3 region: CASSLLTGGYTEAFF. CDR3 DNA sequence: TGTGCCAGCAGCCTGTTGACAGGGGGATACACTGAAGCTTTCTTT.

The chain is built from TRBV15 and TRBJ2-1; D might be TRBD2 (6 bases). Germline V gene data show CDR1 as LNHNV and CDR2 as YYDKDF (reference sequence). V lost 4 bases, J lost 5 bases, and 9 bases lay in between. The CDR3 runs to 13 residues. The CDR3 DNA reads as TGTGCCACCAGCACGGGACTTAACAATGAGCAGTTCTTC. It specifies CATSTGLNNEQFF.

The chain joins TRBV5-1 to TRBJ2-5, with 9 bases aligning to TRBD2. Germline values: CDR1 SGHRS, CDR2 YFSETQ. J was trimmed by 5 bases and V by 4 bases; bases with no gene match: 6. The CDR3 totals 14 residues. CDR3 sequence: CASSVASGRETQYF. CDR3 DNA sequence: TGCGCCAGCAGCGTCGCGAGCGGGAGGGAGACCCAGTACTTC. Together with reference TRBV5-1 and TRBJ2-5, the CDR3 gives the full variable domain: KAGVTQTPRYLIKTRGQQVTLSCSPISGHRSVSWYQQTPGQGLQFLFEYFSETQRNKGNFPGRFSGRQFSNSRSEMNVSTLELGDSALYLCASSVASGRETQYFGPGTRLLVL.